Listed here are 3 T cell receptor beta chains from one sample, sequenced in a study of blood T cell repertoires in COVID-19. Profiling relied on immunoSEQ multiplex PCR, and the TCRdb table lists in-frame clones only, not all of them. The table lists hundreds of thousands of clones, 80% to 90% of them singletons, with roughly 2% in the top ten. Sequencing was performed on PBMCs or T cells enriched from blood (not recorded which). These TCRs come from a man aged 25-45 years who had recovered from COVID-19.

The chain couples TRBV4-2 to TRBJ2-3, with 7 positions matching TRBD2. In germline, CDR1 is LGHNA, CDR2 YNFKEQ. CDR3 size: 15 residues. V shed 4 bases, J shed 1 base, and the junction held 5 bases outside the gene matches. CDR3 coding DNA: TGTGCCAGCAGCCTTGGACTAGAGCGCACAGATACGCAGTATTTT. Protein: CASSLGLERTDTQYF.

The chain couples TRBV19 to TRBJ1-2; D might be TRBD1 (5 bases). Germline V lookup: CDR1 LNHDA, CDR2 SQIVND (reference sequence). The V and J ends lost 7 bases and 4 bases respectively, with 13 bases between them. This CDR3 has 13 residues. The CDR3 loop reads CASNPSTGYGYTF. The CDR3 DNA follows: TGTGCCAGTAACCCCTCTACAGGCTATGGCTACACCTTC.

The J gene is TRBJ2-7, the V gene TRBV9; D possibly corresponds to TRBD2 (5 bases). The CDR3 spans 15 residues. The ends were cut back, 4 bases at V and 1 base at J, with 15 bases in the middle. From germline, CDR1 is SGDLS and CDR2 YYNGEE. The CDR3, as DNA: TGTGCCAGCAGCTCGACCGGGATTTTTTCCTACGAGCAGTACTTC. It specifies CASSSTGIFSYEQYF.